This paragraph reports one T cell receptor beta chain. Its antigen is still unknown. One base away there is no much larger clone; base qualities are not given. The entry originates in a study of somatic mutations in cytotoxic T cells in rheumatoid arthritis (dated 2017 in TCRdb). General notes on the study: Right after diagnosis and prior to the start of any treatment, less than 35 ml EDTA of peripheral blood was drawn from patients. Sorted V beta1+ cells also underwent TCRB sequencing, and some V beta antibody-stained T-cell populations were flow-sorted at nearly 100% purity on a FACSAria II or Sony SH800. In newly diagnosed rheumatoid arthritis without treatment, the study examined if expanded CD8+ T-cell clones harbor somatic mutations, relying on TCRB deep sequencing to characterize clonality. TCRB deep sequencing was performed for some 65 rheumatoid arthritis patients and around 20 healthy controls. Patients and controls did not essentially differ in median age, which was nearly identical between the groups.

The immunoSEQ assay was applied to genomic DNA for TCRB CDR3 sequencing. On the study's bioinformatics: Only a few patient CD8+ clones larger than 1% matched published virus-specific TCRB sequences when compared against them. The analyses included only productive TCRB rearrangements. Clonality was calculated as a Shannon entropy-based productive clonality index, and a clone was defined by a unique TCRB CDR3 sequence. The template counts of each clone relative to the total templates per sample were used to calculate repertoire overlap between two samples. V-gene usage measured by flow cytometry correlated with TCRB sequencing V-gene usage, with a Spearman r of 0.5 to 0.65. Sourced from immuneACCESS, this table was stored by TCRdb with only in-frame sequences that have V and J called. A share of the clones is absent; for the studies checked, an unresolved V gene accounts for under half, and the remainder has no known explanation. That table furnishes V, J and clone size, whereas the DNA furnished D and trimming. Recorded for this sample are roughly 14,000 clones; 60% to 80% of them occurred a single time. The ten largest make up 15% of the sample.

The paper as a whole reports these results and caveats: CD8+ T-cell clonality did not differ significantly between rheumatoid arthritis patients and age-matched healthy controls. The slight underrepresentation of TRBV07 in patients was not corrected for multiple comparisons. In patients, CD8+ clonality rose with age (Spearman r ≈ 0.49), which was not the case in healthy controls. Viral specificity could not be ruled out by absence from virus-specific databases, and the antigen targets of the expanded CD8+ clones remained unknown. The largest CD8+ clone made up more than 20% of CD8+ cells in about an eighth of the 65 patients, and blood and synovial fluid shared several identical CD8+ TCRB sequences.

Compared with germline, V lacks 10 bases and J lacks 2 bases; bases without a gene match: 14. The CDR3 runs 16 amino acids, cysteine and phenylalanine included. Here the CDR3 DNA is all that survives: 48 bases in frame from base 1. Based on the germline V gene, the CDR1 and CDR2 sequences are ENHRY and SYGVKD. Positive magnetic bead selection on an AutoMACS was used to isolate CD4+ and CD8+ cells, with flow cytometry used to check purity. After a first flow cytometry screen using a TCR V beta antibody panel, clonal expansions were characterized through TCRB deep sequencing of sorted CD8+ fractions. Isolation of peripheral blood mononuclear cells was done through Ficoll-Paque PLUS density gradient separation. DNA from CD4-enriched, CD8-enriched or PBMC samples was extracted using Nucleospin Tissue or Tissue XS kits and then quantified on a Qubit 2.0 fluorometer.

The chain employs TRBV10-3 and TRBJ2-3, and TRBD2 matches 8 of the central bases. The clonotype originates from an adult with rheumatoid arthritis. The sequenced sample consisted of CD8+ T cells sorted from blood. The CDR3: CATLPPGGRYTDTQYF. The DNA sequence is as follows: TGTGCCACCCTCCCGCCGGGGGGGCGATACACAGATACGCAGTATTTT.